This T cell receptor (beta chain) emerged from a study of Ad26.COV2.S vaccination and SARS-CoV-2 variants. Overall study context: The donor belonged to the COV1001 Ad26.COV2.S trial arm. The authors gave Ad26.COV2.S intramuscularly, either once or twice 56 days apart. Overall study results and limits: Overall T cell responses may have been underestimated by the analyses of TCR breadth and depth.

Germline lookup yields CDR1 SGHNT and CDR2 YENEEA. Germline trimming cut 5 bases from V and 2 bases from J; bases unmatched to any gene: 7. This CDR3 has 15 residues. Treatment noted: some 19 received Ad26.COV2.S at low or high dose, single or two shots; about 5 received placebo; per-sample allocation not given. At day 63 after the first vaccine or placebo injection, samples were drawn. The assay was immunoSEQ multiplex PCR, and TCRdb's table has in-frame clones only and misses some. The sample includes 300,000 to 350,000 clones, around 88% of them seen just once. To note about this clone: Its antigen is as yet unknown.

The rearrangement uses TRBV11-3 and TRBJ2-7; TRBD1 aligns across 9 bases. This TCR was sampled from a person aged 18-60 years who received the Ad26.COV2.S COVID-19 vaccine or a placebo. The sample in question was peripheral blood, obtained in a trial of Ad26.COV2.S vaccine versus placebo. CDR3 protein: CASSPRDRVTYEQYF. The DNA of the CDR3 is TGTGCCAGCAGCCCCCGGGACAGGGTCACCTACGAGCAGTACTTC.